Here is one T cell receptor (beta chain) with its context. Its antigen is currently unknown. The data were taken from a study of T cell responses to AZD1222 COVID-19 vaccine. Assay: immunoSEQ multiplex PCR; the TCRdb copy retains only in-frame clones and omits some. The sample consists of roughly 100,000 clones, approximately 90% of them appearing once. General study points: Most donors were white British and more were female, and clonal diversity was possibly underestimated.

The clonotype comes from an adult in good health. The sample was peripheral blood, taken on day 0 of AZD1222 vaccination.

In nucleotides, the CDR3 is TGCGCCAGCAGCATATCCGGGACAGGGGCTTCCACCGGCACCATATATTTT. This translates into CASSISGTGASTGTIYF. V usage is TRBV5-1 and J usage is TRBJ1-3; 10 bases are a match to TRBD1. Germline V gene data show CDR1 as SGHRS and CDR2 as YFSETQ. J gave up 9 bases and V 4 bases, and 16 bases lay outside the gene matches. The CDR3 has 17 residues. The full variable domain, rest sourced from reference TRBV5-1 and TRBJ1-3, is KAGVTQTPRYLIKTRGQQVTLSCSPISGHRSVSWYQQTPGQGLQFLFEYFSETQRNKGNFPGRFSGRQFSNSRSEMNVSTLELGDSALYLCASSISGTGASTGTIYFGEGSWLTVV.